A selection of T cell receptor beta chains follows, all from one sample in a study of T-cell memory formation after mild COVID-19. MiXCR was run by TCRdb on the 5' RACE reads, yielding one entry per CDR3 protein. Here the sample spans about 410,000 distinct CDR3 sequences, less than 25% being singletons. Specimen: PBMCs or a T cell subset sorted from them (not recorded which). The receptors come from an adult woman who had mild COVID-19 (a few samples of this study predate the infection). Cell type and time point are not known. Both conserved end residues are part of each CDR3. A D gene is named only where the DNA matches it firmly. Not every row has a clone size; where given, it reads once, few, many or a size class.

clone_size j_call d_call v_call cdr3_nt cdr3_aa
NA TRBJ1-2 NA TRBV27 TGTGCCAGCAGCCGCGTGTGGACCAGCACGATTAACTATGGCTACACCTTC CASSRVWTSTINYGYTF
NA TRBJ2-5 NA TRBV9 TGTGCCAGCAGCGCATACCGACGGGGTAAAGAGACCCAGTACTTC CASSAYRRGKETQYF
NA TRBJ1-4 TRBD1 TRBV7-9 TGTGCCAGCAGCGAGTTGAAGGGACAGGGGTTTTTT CASSELKGQGFF
NA TRBJ1-1 TRBD1 TRBV24-1 TGTGCCACCAGTGATAAGACAGGGTCAGAAGCTTTCTTT CATSDKTGSEAFF
NA TRBJ1-5 NA TRBV2 TGTGCCAGCAGTGATGAGGGTCAGCCCCAGCATTTT CASSDEGQPQHF
few TRBJ2-7 NA TRBV12-3/TRBV12-4 TGTGCCAGCCGCCTGTATGGCGAGCAGTACTTC CASRLYGEQYF
once TRBJ2-1 NA TRBV29-1 TGCAGCGTCTCTCCGAGCTCCTACAATGAGCAGTTCTTC CSVSPSSYNEQFF
few TRBJ1-1 NA TRBV20-1 TGCAGTGCTAGGATGGGGTCTGAAGCTTTCTTT CSARMGSEAFF
NA TRBJ2-2 TRBD1 TRBV2 TGTGCCAGGACCGGGACAGGGGACACCGGGGAGCTGTTTTTT CARTGTGDTGELFF
once TRBJ2-7 TRBD1 TRBV27 TGTGCCAGCGGGTTATCGGACAGGTTCTACGAGCAGTACTTC CASGLSDRFYEQYF
NA TRBJ2-7 NA TRBV5-6 TGTGCCAGCAGCTTGTGGGACCGCTACGAGCAGTACTTC CASSLWDRYEQYF